This T cell receptor (beta chain) comes out of a study of cytomegalovirus exposure and HLA in healthy donors. The CDR3 has 14 residues. Trimming stripped 3 bases from V and 0 bases from J, with 8 bases between. From germline, CDR1 is SNHLY and CDR2 FYNNEI. The PCR made use of 60 Vbeta and 13 Jbeta primers. Data came from immunoSEQ multiplex PCR; TCRdb stores just in-frame clones and leaves some out. The sample has over 45,000 clones; about 81% are singletons. Regarding the study as a whole: An analysis done earlier found most TCR beta V segments productive about 87% or about 30% of the time. In a later analysis, 16,951 TCR beta sequences were associated with HLA alleles at 0.05 false discovery rate. Further analysis was carried out later, and it showed several of the most significant clusters appearing linked to common viral pathogens. An analysis was carried out at a later point. It showed that HLA-associated TCR beta chains were more clonally expanded than equally common non-associated chains.

Comment on this clone: Its specificity is unknown.

The chain links TRBV2 to TRBJ1-1; weak D call: TRBD1 (5 bases). The sequence was collected from a boy between 10 and 17 years old in good health and CMV-seropositive. The sequenced sample consisted of PBMCs. In DNA, the CDR3 is TGTGCCAGCAGTGATTACAGGATGAACACTGAAGCTTTCTTT. This gives the protein CASSDYRMNTEAFF. The full variable domain, in which reference TRBV2 and TRBJ1-1 provide the parts outside the CDR3, is EPEVTQTPSHQVTQMGQEVILRCVPISNHLYFYWYRQILGQKVEFLVSFYNNEISEKSEIFDDQFSVERPDGSNFTLKIRSTKLEDSAMYFCASSDYRMNTEAFFGQGTRLTVV.